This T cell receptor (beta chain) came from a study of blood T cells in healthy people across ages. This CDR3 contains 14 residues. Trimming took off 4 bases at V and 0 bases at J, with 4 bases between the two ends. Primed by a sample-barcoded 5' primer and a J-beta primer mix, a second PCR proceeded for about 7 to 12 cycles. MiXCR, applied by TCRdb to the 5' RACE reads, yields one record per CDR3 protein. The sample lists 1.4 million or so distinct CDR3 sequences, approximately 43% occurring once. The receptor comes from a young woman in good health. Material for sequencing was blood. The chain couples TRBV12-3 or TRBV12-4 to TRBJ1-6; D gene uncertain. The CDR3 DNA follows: TGTGCCAGCAGTTACAGCTCCTATAATTCACCCCTCCACTTT. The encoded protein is CASSYSSYNSPLHF.